Below are 31 T cell receptor beta chains sequenced from a single sample in a study of T-cell reconstitution after alpha-beta-depleted transplantation in children. It was with unique molecular identifiers that the TCRbeta library was prepared. A single record per CDR3 protein comes from TCRdb applying MiXCR to the PCR reads. The sample holds 700,000 to 850,000 distinct CDR3 sequences, about 16% seen once. The specimen comprised PBMCs, mostly from graft donor cells, sampled 360 days after TCRalphabeta/CD19-depleted stem cell transplant. The receptors were sampled from a male patient younger than 18 who had a stem cell transplant for acute lymphoblastic leukemia, so the T cells may come from the graft donor.

The V gene is TRBV3-1, the J gene TRBJ2-7, with a possible D match to TRBD2 (5 bases). The CDR3 length is 14 residues. Germline CDR1 and CDR2: LGHDT and YNNKEL (reference sequence). The V end lost 3 bases, the J end lost 2 bases, and 11 bases lay between the germline ends. CDR3 sequence reads: CASSQPSPPYEQYF. As DNA, the CDR3 is TGTGCCAGCAGCCAGCCTAGCCCTCCCTACGAGCAGTACTTC.

The chain combines TRBV5-1 with TRBJ2-6; possibly TRBD2 for D (6 bases). The CDR3 runs to 15 residues. V lost 4 bases and J lost 0, with 8 bases in between. CDR1 is SGHRS, CDR2 YFSETQ, per germline. CDR3: CASSPGLSGANVLTF. The CDR3 DNA sequence: TGCGCCAGCAGCCCGGGACTCTCTGGGGCCAACGTCCTGACTTTC.

The rearrangement joins TRBV4-2 to TRBJ2-3; 7 bases are a match to TRBD1. The V and J ends lost 1 base and 4 bases, in that order; junction bases with no gene match: 8. This CDR3 region has 16 residues. Germline V gives CDR1 LGHNA, CDR2 YNFKEQ. The CDR3 sequence is CASSQGRGSKADTQYF. The CDR3 DNA follows: TGTGCCAGCAGCCAAGGCAGGGGGTCAAAAGCAGATACGCAGTATTTT.

As regards this clonotype: Sequence at one end of the junction differs from germline and may be a read error. CDR3 in DNA: TGTGCCACCAGCATAGGACTAGCGGAATACACAGATACGCAGTATTTT. As protein: CATSIGLAEYTDTQYF. The rearrangement uses TRBV5-5 and TRBJ2-3; 10 bases line up with TRBD2. This CDR3 comprises 16 residues. The germline V gene encodes CDR1 SGHKS and CDR2 YYEKEE (reference sequence).

This chain links TRBV4-1 with TRBJ1-1; D is ambiguous. There are 13 residues in the CDR3. Trimming left V 1 base short and J 11 bases short, with 14 bases between. Per germline, CDR1 MGHRA and CDR2 YSYEKL. The CDR3 here is CASSQVSELKAFF. The CDR3 DNA sequence: TGCGCCAGCAGCCAAGTATCCGAACTAAAGGCTTTCTTT.

This clonotype showed up many times. The chain joins TRBV5-1 to TRBJ2-7, with 8 bases fitting TRBD2. The CDR3 contains 14 residues. Germline CDR1 and CDR2: SGHRS and YFSETQ. The trim removed 5 bases at V and 3 bases at J, leaving 7 bases unmatched. CDR3 sequence: CASSLAGTDYEQYF. CDR3 bases: TGCGCCAGCAGTCTAGCGGGTACTGACTACGAGCAGTACTTC.

This clonotype was counted only a few times. The chain carries TRBV12-3 or TRBV12-4 and TRBJ1-5; TRBD1 agrees at 8 bases. The CDR3 runs to 17 residues. V shed 3 bases and J 6 bases; nucleotides not matched to a gene: 13. The CDR3 is CASSFWNLEDRAQPQHF. CDR3 in DNA: TGTGCCAGCAGTTTTTGGAATTTGGAGGACAGGGCTCAGCCCCAGCATTTT.

In its sample, this clonotype was seen many times. The V and J genes are TRBV5-1 and TRBJ2-3; TRBD1 aligns across 12 bases. Germline CDR1 reads SGHRS; CDR2 reads YFSETQ. The J segment lost 4 bases and the V segment lost 4 bases, leaving 4 bases of the junction unmatched. This CDR3 is built from 15 residues. CDR3 coding DNA: TGCGCCAGCAGCAACGGGACAGGGGGCGCAGATACGCAGTATTTT. Residues: CASSNGTGGADTQYF.

The V call is TRBV7-3, the J call TRBJ2-1; 7 nucleotides align to TRBD1. The CDR3 contains 15 residues. V lost 3 bases to trimming and J lost 7 bases; unmatched junction nucleotides: 9. Germline CDR1 reads SGHTA; CDR2 reads FQGTGA. This chain's CDR3 is CASSFLIYRGNEQFF. Written as DNA, the CDR3 is TGTGCCAGCAGCTTTCTTATTTACAGGGGTAATGAGCAGTTCTTC. Combining the CDR3 with reference TRBV7-3 and TRBJ2-1 gives the whole variable domain GAGVSQTPSNKVTEKGKYVELRCDPISGHTALYWYRQSLGQGPEFLIYFQGTGAADDSGLPNDRFFAVRPEGSVSTLKIQRTERGDSAVYLCASSFLIYRGNEQFFGPGTRLTVL.

This rearrangement joins TRBV10-1 to TRBJ1-1, with a tentative D call TRBD1 (5 bases). The CDR3 is 13 amino acids. V was trimmed by 10 bases and J by 2 bases, leaving 14 bases between them. Germline V CDR1 and CDR2: WNHNN, SYGVQD (reference sequence). The CDR3 is CATSPGLNTEAFF. CDR3 sequence (DNA): TGCGCCACATCTCCGGGACTCAACACTGAAGCTTTCTTT.

This clonotype appeared a few times. The chain recombines TRBV5-1 with TRBJ2-1, with TRBD2 identical over 9 bases. The CDR3 is made up of 16 amino acids. J lost 3 bases, V lost 2 bases, and 6 bases had no gene match. Germline lookup yields CDR1 SGHRS and CDR2 YFSETQ. CDR3 loop: CASSFSGRTVYNEQFF. CDR3 bases: TGCGCCAGCAGCTTCAGCGGGAGGACCGTCTACAATGAGCAGTTCTTC.

This clonotype has just a few counts. The J gene is TRBJ1-3, the V gene TRBV18; TRBD1 matches 7 bases. Per germline, CDR1 KGHSH and CDR2 LQKENI. The CDR3 is 15 residues long. The trim removed 3 bases at V and 6 bases at J, leaving 8 bases unmatched. As DNA, the CDR3 is TGTGCCAGCTCACCCCGTACAGGGGCAGAAAACACCATATATTTT. Encoded protein: CASSPRTGAENTIYF. The variable domain in full, completed from reference TRBV18 and TRBJ1-3, reads NAGVMQNPRHLVRRRGQEARLRCSPMKGHSHVYWYRQLPEEGLKFMVYLQKENIIDESGMPKERFSAEFPKEGPSILRIQQVVRGDSAAYFCASSPRTGAENTIYFGEGSWLTVV.

The CDR3 sequence is CATSDPGPPDTQYF. DNA of the CDR3: TGTGCCACCAGTGACCCGGGACCACCAGATACGCAGTATTTT. The rearrangement joins TRBV24-1 to TRBJ2-3; either TRBD1 or TRBD2 may supply D (5 bases each). The CDR3 is made up of 14 amino acids. The V and J ends lost 4 bases and 4 bases respectively, with 11 bases between them. Germline assignment: CDR1 KGHDR and CDR2 SFDVKD.

The V call is TRBV18, the J call TRBJ2-1; D is perhaps TRBD2 (6 bases). The CDR3 extends over 16 amino acids. V lost 2 bases and J lost 4, with 15 bases in between. Germline V gene data show CDR1 as KGHSH and CDR2 as LQKENI. The CDR3 protein is CASSPSYGGVYNEQFF. The CDR3, as DNA: TGTGCCAGCTCACCAAGTTACGGGGGAGTATACAATGAGCAGTTCTTC.

This clonotype came up a few times. V usage is TRBV20-1 and J usage is TRBJ1-5, with D perhaps matching TRBD1 (5 bases). Trimming took 4 bases from V and 2 from J, leaving 9 bases between them. This CDR3 region has 13 residues. Looked up from germline, CDR1 is DFQATT and CDR2 is SNEGSKA (reference sequence). DNA of the CDR3: TGCAGTGCTACCTGGGGGGGCAATCAGCCCCAGCATTTT. This encodes CSATWGGNQPQHF.

At least ten counts were recorded for this clonotype. The V gene is TRBV6-5, the J gene TRBJ1-5; D is unresolved. V shed 10 bases and J shed 4 bases, with 11 bases lying between them. CDR1 and CDR2 from the germline V gene are MNHEY and SVGAGI. This CDR3 comprises 12 residues. The CDR3 nucleotides are TGTGCCATTCCGGATGCGAATCAGCCCCAGCATTTT. Its translation: CAIPDANQPQHF.

In its sample, this clonotype was seen a few times. The chain carries TRBV12-3 or TRBV12-4 and TRBJ1-1; D is ambiguous. V was pared by 3 bases and J by 0 bases, with 8 bases between. This CDR3 has 14 residues. The CDR3 DNA sequence: TGTGCCAGCAGTTTTATCCTTATGAACACTGAAGCTTTCTTT. Amino acid sequence: CASSFILMNTEAFF.

In its sample, this clonotype was seen a few times. The CDR3 DNA reads as TGTGCCAGCAGGCTCAGCGGAGTGGGCTACACCTTC. Protein: CASRLSGVGYTF. The chain joins TRBV2 to TRBJ1-2; no clear D. Germline lookup yields CDR1 SNHLY and CDR2 FYNNEI. Trimming removed 6 bases from V and 8 bases from J, with 13 bases in between. This CDR3 region has 12 residues.

The sample holds a few counts of this clonotype. The V call is TRBV7-3, the J call TRBJ2-2; 11 bases are a match to TRBD2. Germline CDR1 and CDR2: SGHTA and FQGTGA. V lost 4 bases and J lost 3; bases outside the gene matches: 10. The CDR3 spans 18 residues. The CDR3 here is CASSYRKGTSGDTGELFF. CDR3 nucleotide sequence: TGTGCCAGCAGCTACCGGAAGGGGACTAGCGGAGACACCGGGGAGCTGTTTTTT.

V usage is TRBV5-1 and J usage is TRBJ1-6; a weak D match, TRBD1 (6 bases). This CDR3 region has 14 residues. CDR1 and CDR2 from the germline V gene are SGHRS and YFSETQ. Trimming removed 1 base from V and 11 bases from J, with 13 bases in between. Here the CDR3 DNA reads TGCGCCAGCAGCTTGACCACAGGGTCGACACCCCTCCACTTT. Translation: CASSLTTGSTPLHF.

This clonotype was counted once. This chain connects TRBV15 to TRBJ2-1, with D unclear. CDR3 size: 14 residues. Germline CDR1 is LNHNV and CDR2 is YYDKDF (reference sequence). V gave up 5 bases and J gave up 0 bases, with 8 bases separating them. The CDR3 sequence is CATSFSNSYNEQFF. CDR3 in DNA: TGTGCCACCAGCTTCTCCAACTCCTACAATGAGCAGTTCTTC.

This rearrangement joins TRBV19 to TRBJ2-6; D unresolved. Germline loops: CDR1 LNHDA, CDR2 SQIVND (reference sequence). The CDR3 contains 14 residues. The V end was cut by 3 bases, the J end by 4 bases, with 7 bases between. The CDR3: CASSIQIGANVLTF. For the CDR3, the DNA is TGTGCCAGTAGTATCCAGATAGGGGCCAACGTCCTGACTTTC. The full variable domain, completed using reference TRBV19 and TRBJ2-6, is DGGITQSPKYLFRKEGQNVTLSCEQNLNHDAMYWYRQDPGQGLRLIYYSQIVNDFQKGDIAEGYSVSREKKESFPLTVTSAQKNPTAFYLCASSIQIGANVLTFGAGSRLTVL.

This chain joins TRBV15 and TRBJ2-7; D is possibly TRBD2 (6 bases). The length of the CDR3 is 15 residues. From germline, CDR1 is LNHNV and CDR2 YYDKDF (reference sequence). V was cut by 1 base and J by 2 bases, with 12 bases left in between. The CDR3 bases are TGTGCCACCAGCAGAGGGTCGGCGGGACCCTACGAGCAGTACTTC. Translated: CATSRGSAGPYEQYF.

The chain is built from TRBV7-9 and TRBJ2-3; D unresolved. The CDR3 contains 14 residues. Germline V gene data show CDR1 as SEHNR and CDR2 as FQNEAQ (reference sequence). Between the trimmed V and J ends, which lost 1 base and 6 bases, there was a span of 11 bases. The CDR3 protein is CASSLGHKSDTQYF. The CDR3 nucleotides are TGTGCCAGCAGCTTAGGGCACAAGTCCGATACGCAGTATTTT. Looking up the rest from reference TRBV7-9 and TRBJ2-3 gives the full variable domain: DTGVSQNPRHKITKRGQNVTFRCDPISEHNRLYWYRQTLGQGPEFLTYFQNEAQLEKSRLLSDRFSAERPKGSFSTLEIQRTEQGDSAMYLCASSLGHKSDTQYFGPGTRLTVL.

This chain connects TRBV5-4 to TRBJ2-3; no reliable D call. Germline assignment: CDR1 SGHNT and CDR2 YYREEE (reference sequence). This CDR3 spans 13 amino acids. The ends were cut back, 5 bases at V and 5 bases at J, with 12 bases in the middle. The CDR3 here is CASSQVYGDTQYF. CDR3 bases: TGTGCCAGCAGTCAAGTTTACGGAGATACGCAGTATTTT.

The chain has TRBV20-1 and TRBJ2-7; weak D call: TRBD1 (5 bases). V was shortened by 0 bases and J by 4 bases, with 16 bases between the two germline ends. The V gene's germline CDR1 is DFQATT and CDR2 SNEGSKA (reference sequence). This CDR3 comprises 15 residues. CDR3 sequence: CSARDLRQGRYEQYF. In DNA form, the CDR3 reads TGCAGTGCTAGAGATTTGAGGCAGGGCAGGTACGAGCAGTACTTC.

This clonotype was detected many times. The chain has TRBV5-1 and TRBJ2-7; 14 bases align to TRBD2. Germline V gene data show CDR1 as SGHRS and CDR2 as YFSETQ. With V trimmed by 4 bases and J by 0 bases, 12 bases remained unmatched. The CDR3 contains 19 residues. CDR3 DNA sequence: TGCGCCAGCAGCCACCCGGGACTAGCGGGAGATGGGACCTCCTACGAGCAGTACTTC. It codes for CASSHPGLAGDGTSYEQYF.

This clonotype occurred a few times. This chain uses TRBV29-1 with TRBJ1-1, with a tentative D call TRBD1 (5 bases). CDR1 is SQVTM, CDR2 ANQGSEA, per germline. The germline V and J ends were trimmed by 7 bases and 4 bases, with 25 bases remaining between them. The CDR3 consists of 16 residues. The CDR3 spells CSGIQAPGEWSTEAFF. CDR3 in DNA: TGCAGCGGGATACAGGCCCCCGGAGAGTGGAGCACTGAAGCTTTCTTT. The variable domain in full, with the rest retrieved from reference TRBV29-1 and TRBJ1-1, is SAVISQKPSRDICQRGTSLTIQCQVDSQVTMMFWYRQQPGQSLTLIATANQGSEATYESGFVIDKFPISRPNLTFSTLTVSNMSPEDSSIYLCSGIQAPGEWSTEAFFGQGTRLTVV.

The rearrangement joins TRBV7-9 to TRBJ1-1, with 7 bases lining up with TRBD1. The CDR3 contains 15 residues. Germline V gene sequence: CDR1 SEHNR, CDR2 FQNEAQ (reference sequence). The V and J ends lost 2 bases and 2 bases, in that order; junction bases with no gene match: 5. The CDR3 sequence is CASSLLDRSNTEAFF. The DNA for the CDR3 is TGTGCCAGCAGCTTATTGGACAGGTCAAACACTGAAGCTTTCTTT.

A few counts support this clonotype. CDR3 nucleotide sequence: TGTGCCAGCAGCCCGTGGGACAGGGTGCTCTATGGCTACACCTTC. Translated: CASSPWDRVLYGYTF. This chain links TRBV7-9 with TRBJ1-2; TRBD1 agrees at 9 bases. There are 15 residues in the CDR3. The trim removed 5 bases at V and 4 bases at J, leaving 8 bases unmatched. Per the germline V gene, CDR1 is SEHNR and CDR2 is FQNEAQ (reference sequence).

The rearrangement links TRBV28 to TRBJ1-5; 8 nucleotides align to TRBD1. The CDR3 has 17 amino acids. The germline CDR1 and CDR2 sequences are MDHEN and SYDVKM. Trimming removed 8 bases from V and 0 bases from J; junction bases left unmatched: 12. CDR3 nucleotides: TGTGCCAGCCGCCCCCGGACAGGGCCATATAGCAATCAGCCCCAGCATTTT. This encodes CASRPRTGPYSNQPQHF.